Here is one TCR beta chain with its context. This sample is part of a study of radiotherapy plus CTLA-4 blockade in lung cancer. Some clones are missing from TCRdb's copy, which holds only in-frame ones; the method was immunoSEQ multiplex PCR. The repertoire has about 48,000 clones, 80% to 85% of them found once; the top ten carry 3% to 4%. Germline-derived CDR1 and CDR2 are LNHDA and SQIVND (reference sequence). The CDR3 is 16 residues long. The ends lost 4 bases at V and 3 bases at J; junction bases unmatched: 4. V is TRBV19 and J is TRBJ2-3, with 13 nucleotides matching TRBD2. Material: peripheral blood, obtained from a patient treated with radiotherapy plus ipilimumab. The TCR sequence derives from a human donor with non-small cell lung cancer who had stable disease on radiotherapy plus ipilimumab. The CDR3 protein is CASSSGLAGATDTQYF. CDR3 nucleotide sequence: TGTGCCAGTAGTAGTGGACTAGCGGGAGCAACAGATACGCAGTATTTT.